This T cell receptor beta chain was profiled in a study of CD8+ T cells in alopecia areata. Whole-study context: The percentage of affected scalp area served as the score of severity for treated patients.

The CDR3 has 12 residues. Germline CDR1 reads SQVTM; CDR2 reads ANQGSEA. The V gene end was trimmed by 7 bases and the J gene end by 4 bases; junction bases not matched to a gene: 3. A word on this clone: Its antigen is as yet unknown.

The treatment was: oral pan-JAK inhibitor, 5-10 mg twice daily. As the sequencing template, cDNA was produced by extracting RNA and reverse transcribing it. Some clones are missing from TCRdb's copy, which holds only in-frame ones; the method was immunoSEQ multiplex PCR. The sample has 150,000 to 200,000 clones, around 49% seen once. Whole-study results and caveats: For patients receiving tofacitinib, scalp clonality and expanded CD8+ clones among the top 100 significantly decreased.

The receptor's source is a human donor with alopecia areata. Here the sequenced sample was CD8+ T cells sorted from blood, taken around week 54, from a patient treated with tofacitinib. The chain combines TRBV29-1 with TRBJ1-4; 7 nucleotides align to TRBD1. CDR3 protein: CSGGQRNEKLFF. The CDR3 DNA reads TGCAGCGGGGGACAGCGTAATGAAAAACTGTTTTTT.